This T cell receptor (beta chain) was identified in a study of technical replicates of blood from several donors. Trimming pared 5 bases from V and 0 bases from J, leaving 10 bases between. The CDR3 is 13 amino acids. Germline V CDR1 and CDR2: SQVTM, ANQGSEA. Sequencing was performed with immunoSEQ multiplex PCR; in TCRdb, only in-frame clones are kept and a portion is missing. The data hold tens of thousands of clones, with about 96% observed a single time. The sample consisted of T cells isolated from PBMCs. The receptor's source is a human donor in good health. V and J are TRBV29-1 and TRBJ1-1; D call uncertain. CDR3 amino acids: CSVQVRMNTEAFF. The CDR3 nucleotides read TGCAGCGTTCAGGTACGGATGAACACTGAAGCTTTCTTT.